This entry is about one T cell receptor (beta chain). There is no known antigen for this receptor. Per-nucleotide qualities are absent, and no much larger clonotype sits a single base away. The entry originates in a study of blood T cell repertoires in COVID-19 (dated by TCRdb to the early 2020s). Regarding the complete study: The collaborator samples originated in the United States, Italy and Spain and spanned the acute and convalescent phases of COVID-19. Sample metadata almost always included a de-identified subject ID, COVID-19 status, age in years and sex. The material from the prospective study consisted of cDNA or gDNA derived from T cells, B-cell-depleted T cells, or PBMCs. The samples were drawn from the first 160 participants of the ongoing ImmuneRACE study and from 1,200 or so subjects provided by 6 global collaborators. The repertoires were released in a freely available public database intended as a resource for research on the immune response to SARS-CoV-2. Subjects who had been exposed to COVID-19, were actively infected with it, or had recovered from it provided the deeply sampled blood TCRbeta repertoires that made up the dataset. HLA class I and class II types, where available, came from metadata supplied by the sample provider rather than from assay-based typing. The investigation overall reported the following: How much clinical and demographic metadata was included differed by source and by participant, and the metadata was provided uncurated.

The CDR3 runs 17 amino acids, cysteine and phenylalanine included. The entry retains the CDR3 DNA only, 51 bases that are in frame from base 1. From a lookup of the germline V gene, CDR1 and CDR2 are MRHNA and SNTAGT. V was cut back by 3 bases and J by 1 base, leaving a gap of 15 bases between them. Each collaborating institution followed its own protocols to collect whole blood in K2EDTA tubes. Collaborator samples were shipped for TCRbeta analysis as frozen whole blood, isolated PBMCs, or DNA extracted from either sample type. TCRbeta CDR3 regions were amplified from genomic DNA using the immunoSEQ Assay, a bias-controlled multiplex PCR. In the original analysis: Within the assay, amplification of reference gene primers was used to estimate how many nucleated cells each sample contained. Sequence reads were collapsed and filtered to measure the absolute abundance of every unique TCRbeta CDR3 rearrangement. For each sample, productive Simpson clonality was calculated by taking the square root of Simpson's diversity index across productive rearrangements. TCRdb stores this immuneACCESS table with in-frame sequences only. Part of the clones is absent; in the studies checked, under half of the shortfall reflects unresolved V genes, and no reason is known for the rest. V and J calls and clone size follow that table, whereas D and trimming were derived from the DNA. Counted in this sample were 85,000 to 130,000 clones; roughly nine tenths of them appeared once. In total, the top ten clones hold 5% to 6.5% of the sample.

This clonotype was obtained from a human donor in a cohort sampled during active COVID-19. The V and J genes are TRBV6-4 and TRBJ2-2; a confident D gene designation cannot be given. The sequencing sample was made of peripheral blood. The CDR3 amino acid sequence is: CASSEGFGGGNTGELFF. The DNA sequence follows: TGTGCCAGCAGTGAGGGTTTTGGCGGCGGGAACACCGGGGAGCTGTTTTTT.